This entry is about one TCR beta chain. Antigen: not known. The sample is drawn from a study of beta chain features in type 1 diabetes. Whole-study findings and limits: TCRB CDR3s from Type 1 diabetes patients were moderately but significantly shorter in all four CD4+ subsets.

Every isolated RNA sample was fully reverse transcribed, so sequencing captured expressed TCRB transcripts. The table came from immunoSEQ multiplex PCR; TCRdb's copy has only in-frame clones and leaves some out. The repertoire holds some 350,000 clones, 9.5% to 10% seen once, with about 0.6% in the top ten. The CDR3 has 19 amino acids. The germline V gene has CDR1 SGHTS and CDR2 YDEGEE. V was pared by 4 bases and J by 1 base, with 24 bases between. Source material: central memory CD4+ T cells from blood. V and J are TRBV5-8 and TRBJ1-5; maybe TRBD1 (5 bases). This receptor was obtained from a man aged 25-45 years with type 1 diabetes. The CDR3 reads CASSVGTGILSGSNQPQHF. CDR3 sequence (DNA): TGTGCCAGCAGCGTAGGGACCGGGATCCTTTCTGGGAGCAATCAGCCCCAGCATTTT. The full variable domain, completed using reference TRBV5-8 and TRBJ1-5, is EAGVTQSPTHLIKTRGQQATLRCSPISGHTSVYWYQQALGLGLQFLLWYDEGEERNRGNFPPRFSGRQFPNYSSELNVNALELEDSALYLCASSVGTGILSGSNQPQHFGDGTRLSIL.